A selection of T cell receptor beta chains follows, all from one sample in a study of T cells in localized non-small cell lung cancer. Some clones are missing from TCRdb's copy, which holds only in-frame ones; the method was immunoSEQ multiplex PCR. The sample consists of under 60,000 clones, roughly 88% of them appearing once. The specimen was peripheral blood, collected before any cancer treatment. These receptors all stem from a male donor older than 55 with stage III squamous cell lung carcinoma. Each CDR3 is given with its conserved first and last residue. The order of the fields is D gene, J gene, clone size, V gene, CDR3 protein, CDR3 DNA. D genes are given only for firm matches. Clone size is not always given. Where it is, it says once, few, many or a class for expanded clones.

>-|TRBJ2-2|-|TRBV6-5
CASSLGPTNTGELFF
TGTGCCAGCTCGCTTGGACCCACGAACACCGGGGAGCTGTTTTTT
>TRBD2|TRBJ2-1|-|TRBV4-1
CASSQDALTSGIPNEQFF
TGCGCCAGCAGCCAAGACGCCCTAACTAGCGGGATCCCAAATGAGCAGTTCTTC
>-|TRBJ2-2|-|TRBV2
CASSEGPHWSDSTGELFF
TGTGCCAGCAGTGAAGGGCCCCACTGGTCAGACTCCACCGGGGAGCTGTTTTTT
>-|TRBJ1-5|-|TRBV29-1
CSVGHSNQPQHF
TGCAGCGTCGGACATAGCAATCAGCCCCAGCATTTT
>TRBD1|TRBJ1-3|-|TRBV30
CAWTGGGSGNTIYF
TGTGCCTGGACAGGGGGAGGTTCTGGAAACACCATATATTTT
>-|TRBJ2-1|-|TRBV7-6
CASSLALGGNNEQFF
TGTGCCAGCAGCTTAGCACTCGGGGGAAACAATGAGCAGTTCTTC
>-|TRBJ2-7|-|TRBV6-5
CASSRTVNYEQYF
TGTGCCAGCAGCCGTACAGTGAACTACGAGCAGTACTTC
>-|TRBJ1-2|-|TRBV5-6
CASSLVGGRGLNYGYTF
TGTGCCAGCAGCTTGGTTGGTGGACGGGGACTGAACTATGGCTACACCTTC
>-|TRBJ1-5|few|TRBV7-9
CASSLDANYQPQHF
TGTGCCAGCAGCTTAGATGCCAACTATCAGCCCCAGCATTTT
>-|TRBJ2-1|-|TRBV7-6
CASSLGRYNEQFF
TGTGCCAGCAGCTTAGGCAGATACAATGAGCAGTTCTTC
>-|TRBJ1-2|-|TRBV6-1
CASSEIAGRYYGYTF
TGTGCCAGCAGTGAAATCGCAGGGCGATATTATGGCTACACCTTC
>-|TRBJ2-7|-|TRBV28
CASTAYDYEQYF
TGTGCCAGCACCGCGTACGACTACGAGCAGTACTTC
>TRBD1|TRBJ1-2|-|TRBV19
CASTALRGRGYTF
TGTGCCAGTACCGCTCTAAGGGGGCGAGGCTACACCTTC
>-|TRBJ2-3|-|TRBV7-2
CASLRAGLSDTQYF
TGTGCCAGCCTCCGTGCGGGGCTGTCAGATACGCAGTATTTT
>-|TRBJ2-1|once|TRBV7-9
CASSPKDSQWGYNEQFF
TGTGCCAGCAGCCCTAAGGATTCCCAGTGGGGGTACAATGAGCAGTTCTTC
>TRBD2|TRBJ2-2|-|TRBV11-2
CASRGYNSSGRARELFF
TGTGCCAGCCGAGGATATAACAGCAGCGGGAGGGCCCGAGAGCTGTTTTTT
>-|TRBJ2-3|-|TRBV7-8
CASSLDSTDTQYF
TGTGCCAGCAGCTTAGACTCCACAGATACGCAGTATTTT
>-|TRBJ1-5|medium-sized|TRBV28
CASSPRGGPNQPQHF
TGTGCCAGCAGCCCCAGGGGAGGGCCCAATCAGCCCCAGCATTTT
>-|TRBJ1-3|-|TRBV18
CASSPGRVSSGNTIYF
TGTGCCAGCTCACCCGGCAGGGTGTCCTCTGGAAACACCATATATTTT
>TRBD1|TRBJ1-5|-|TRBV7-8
CASRVGQGNQPQHF
TGTGCCAGCAGAGTGGGACAGGGAAATCAGCCCCAGCATTTT
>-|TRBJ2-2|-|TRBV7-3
CASSLIQNTGELFF
TGTGCCAGCAGCTTAATACAGAACACCGGGGAGCTGTTTTTT
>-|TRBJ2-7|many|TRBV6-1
CASSHTGTVYEQYF
TGTGCCAGCAGTCACACCGGGACGGTCTACGAGCAGTACTTC
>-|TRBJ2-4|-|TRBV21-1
CASSSSGPGGNIQYF
TGTGCCAGCAGCAGTTCGGGGCCGGGGGGAAACATTCAGTACTTC
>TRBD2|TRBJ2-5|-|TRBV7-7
CASSSAGGGETQYF
TGTGCCAGCAGCTCAGCGGGAGGAGGAGAGACCCAGTACTTC
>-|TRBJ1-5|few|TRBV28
CAGVTGRGNQPQHF
TGTGCCGGCGTTACGGGAAGAGGCAATCAGCCCCAGCATTTT
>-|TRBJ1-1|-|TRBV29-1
CSVRDPRGTEAFF
TGCAGCGTCCGAGATCCCCGGGGAACTGAAGCTTTCTTT
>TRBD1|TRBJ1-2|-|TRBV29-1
CSVDFRGQNYGYTF
TGCAGCGTTGATTTTAGGGGGCAAAACTATGGCTACACCTTC
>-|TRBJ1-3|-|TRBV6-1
CASSAGQRTSGNTIYF
TGTGCCAGCAGTGCAGGACAGCGTACCTCTGGAAACACCATATATTTT
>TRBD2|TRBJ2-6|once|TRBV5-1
CASSWTGTSSGANVLTF
TGCGCCAGCAGCTGGACTGGGACTAGCTCTGGGGCCAACGTCCTGACTTTC
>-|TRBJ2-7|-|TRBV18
CASSRGPGGANEQYF
TGTGCCAGCTCACGTGGTCCGGGGGGCGCGAACGAGCAGTACTTC
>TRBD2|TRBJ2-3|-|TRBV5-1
CASSPGSGRAQDTQYF
TGCGCCAGCAGCCCGGGTAGCGGGAGGGCCCAAGATACGCAGTATTTT
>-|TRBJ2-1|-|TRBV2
CASRAGEVNDEQFF
TGTGCCAGCAGGGCCGGGGAGGTGAACGATGAGCAGTTCTTC
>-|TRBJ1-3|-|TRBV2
CASIRDPSGNTIYF
TGTGCCAGCATCAGGGACCCCTCTGGAAACACCATATATTTT
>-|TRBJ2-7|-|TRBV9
CASSPDWDEQYF
TGTGCCAGCAGCCCTGACTGGGACGAGCAGTACTTC
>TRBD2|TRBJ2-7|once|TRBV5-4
CASSLSGTNSYEQYF
TGTGCCAGCAGCTTGTCCGGGACTAACTCCTACGAGCAGTACTTC
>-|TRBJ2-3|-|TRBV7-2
CASSPPRGDTQYF
TGTGCCAGCAGTCCCCCTCGGGGGGATACGCAGTATTTT
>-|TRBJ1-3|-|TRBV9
CASSSPRGESSGNTIYF
TGTGCCAGCAGCTCCCCCCGGGGCGAAAGCTCTGGAAACACCATATATTTT
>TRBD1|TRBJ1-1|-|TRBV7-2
CASTRQGVAEAFF
TGTGCCAGCACCCGACAGGGAGTCGCTGAAGCTTTCTTT